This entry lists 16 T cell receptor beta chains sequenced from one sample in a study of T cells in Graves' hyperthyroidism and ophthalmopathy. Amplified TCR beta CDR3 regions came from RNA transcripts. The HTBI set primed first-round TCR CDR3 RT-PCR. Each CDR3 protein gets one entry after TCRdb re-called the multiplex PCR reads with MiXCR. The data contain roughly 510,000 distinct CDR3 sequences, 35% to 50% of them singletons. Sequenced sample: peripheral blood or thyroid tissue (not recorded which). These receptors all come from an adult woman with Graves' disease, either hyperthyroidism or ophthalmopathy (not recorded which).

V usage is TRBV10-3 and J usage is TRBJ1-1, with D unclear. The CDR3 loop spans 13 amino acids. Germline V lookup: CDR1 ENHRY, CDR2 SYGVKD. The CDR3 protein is CASMGSVNDKAFF. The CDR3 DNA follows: TGTGCTTCAATGGGCAGCGTAAACGACAAAGCTTTCTTT.

The CDR3 reads CAISEWGTEAFF. The CDR3 DNA sequence: TGTGCCATCAGTGAGTGGGGCACTGAAGCTTTCTTT. The V and J genes are TRBV10-3 and TRBJ1-1, with unresolved D. Germline V gene lookup returns CDR1 ENHRY and CDR2 SYGVKD. The length of the CDR3 is 12 residues. V lost 1 base and J 4 bases, leaving 4 bases between the germline ends.

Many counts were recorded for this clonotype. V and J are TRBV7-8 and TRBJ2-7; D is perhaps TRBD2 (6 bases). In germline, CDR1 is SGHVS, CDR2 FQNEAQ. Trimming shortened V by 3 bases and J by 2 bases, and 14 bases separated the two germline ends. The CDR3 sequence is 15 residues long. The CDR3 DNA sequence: TGTGCCAGCAGCTTCCGCGGGACGGTTCCCTACGAGCAGTACTTC. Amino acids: CASSFRGTVPYEQYF.

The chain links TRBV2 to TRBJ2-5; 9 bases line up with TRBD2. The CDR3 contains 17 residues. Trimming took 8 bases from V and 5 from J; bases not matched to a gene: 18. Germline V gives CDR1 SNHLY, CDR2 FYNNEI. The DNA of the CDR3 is TGTGCCAGCCGGTTAGGAACCATAGCGGGAGTGGGGGAGACCCAGTACTTC. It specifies CASRLGTIAGVGETQYF.

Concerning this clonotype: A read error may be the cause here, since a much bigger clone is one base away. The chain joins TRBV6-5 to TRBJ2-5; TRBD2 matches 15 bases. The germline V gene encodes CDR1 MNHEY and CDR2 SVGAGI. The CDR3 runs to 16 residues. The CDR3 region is CASSYGLAGGREAQYF. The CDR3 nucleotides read TGTGCCAGCAGTTACGGACTAGCGGGAGGGCGAGAGGCCCAGTACTTC.

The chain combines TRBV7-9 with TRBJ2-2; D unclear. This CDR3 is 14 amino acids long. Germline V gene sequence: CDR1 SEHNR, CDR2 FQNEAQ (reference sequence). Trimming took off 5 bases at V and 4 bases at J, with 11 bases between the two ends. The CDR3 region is CASSPPSSTGELFF. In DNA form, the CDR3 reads TGTGCCAGCAGCCCCCCTTCGAGCACCGGGGAGCTGTTTTTT.

The CDR3 bases are TGCGCCAGCAGCTTGCAGAGCGGGAGAACGGTCGGAGTAAATGAAAAACTGTTTTTT. Its protein product is CASSLQSGRTVGVNEKLFF. The rearrangement uses TRBV5-1 and TRBJ1-4; D is ambiguous. Between the trimmed V and J ends, which lost 1 base and 5 bases, there was a span of 24 bases. This CDR3 has 19 amino acids. From germline, CDR1 is SGHRS and CDR2 YFSETQ.

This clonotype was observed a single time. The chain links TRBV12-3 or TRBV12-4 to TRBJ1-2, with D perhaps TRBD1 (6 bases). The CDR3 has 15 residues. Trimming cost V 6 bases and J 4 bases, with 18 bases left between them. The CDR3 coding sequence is TGTGCCAGCAGCCCTACCGGACAGAACAGCTATGGCTACACCTTC. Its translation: CASSPTGQNSYGYTF.

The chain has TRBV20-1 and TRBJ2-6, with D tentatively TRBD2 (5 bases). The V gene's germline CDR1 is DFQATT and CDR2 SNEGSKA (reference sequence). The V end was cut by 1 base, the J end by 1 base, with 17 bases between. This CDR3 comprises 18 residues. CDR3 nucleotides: TGCAGTGCTAGAGGCGTGGACTCCCTAAGGTCTGGGGCCAACGTCCTGACTTTC. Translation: CSARGVDSLRSGANVLTF.

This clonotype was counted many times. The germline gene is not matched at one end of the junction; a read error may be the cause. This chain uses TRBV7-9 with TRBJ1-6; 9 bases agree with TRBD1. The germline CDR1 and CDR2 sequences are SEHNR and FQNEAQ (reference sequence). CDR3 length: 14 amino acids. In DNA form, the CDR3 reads TGCGCCAGCAGCCTGGGACAGGGTGTATCACCCCTCCACTTT. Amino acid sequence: CASSLGQGVSPLHF.

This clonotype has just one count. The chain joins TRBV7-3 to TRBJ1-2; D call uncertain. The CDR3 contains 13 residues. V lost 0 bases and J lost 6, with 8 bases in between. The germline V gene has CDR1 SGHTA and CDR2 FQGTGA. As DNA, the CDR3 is TGTGCCAGCAGCTTAACACAAGACGATGGCTACACCTTC. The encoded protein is CASSLTQDDGYTF.

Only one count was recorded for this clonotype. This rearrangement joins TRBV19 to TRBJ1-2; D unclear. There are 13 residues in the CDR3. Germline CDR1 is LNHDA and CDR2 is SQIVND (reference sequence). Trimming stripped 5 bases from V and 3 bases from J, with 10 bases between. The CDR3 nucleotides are TGTGCCAGTAGTGCCGACACGGACTATGGCTACACCTTC. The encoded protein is CASSADTDYGYTF.

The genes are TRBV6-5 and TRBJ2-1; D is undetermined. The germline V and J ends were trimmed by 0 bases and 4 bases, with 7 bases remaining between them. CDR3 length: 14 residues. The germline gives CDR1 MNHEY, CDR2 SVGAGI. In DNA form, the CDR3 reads TGTGCCAGCAGTTACTCGACCGTATACAATGAGCAGTTCTTC. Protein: CASSYSTVYNEQFF.

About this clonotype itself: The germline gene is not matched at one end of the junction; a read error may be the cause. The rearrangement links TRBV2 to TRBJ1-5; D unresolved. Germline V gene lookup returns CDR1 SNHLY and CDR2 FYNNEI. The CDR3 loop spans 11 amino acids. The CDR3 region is CASRLGQLQHF. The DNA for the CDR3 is TGTGCCAGCAGGTTGGGTCAGCTCCAGCATTTT. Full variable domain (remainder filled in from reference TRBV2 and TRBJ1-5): EPEVTQTPSHQVTQMGQEVILRCVPISNHLYFYWYRQILGQKVEFLVSFYNNEISEKSEIFDDQFSVERPDGSNFTLKIRSTKLEDSAMYFCASRLGQLQHFGDGTRLSIL.

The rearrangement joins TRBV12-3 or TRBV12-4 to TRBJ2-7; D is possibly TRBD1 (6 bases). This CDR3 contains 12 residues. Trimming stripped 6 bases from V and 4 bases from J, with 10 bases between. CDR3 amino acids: CASSGTPYEQYF. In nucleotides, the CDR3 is TGTGCCAGCAGCGGGACACCTTACGAGCAGTACTTC.

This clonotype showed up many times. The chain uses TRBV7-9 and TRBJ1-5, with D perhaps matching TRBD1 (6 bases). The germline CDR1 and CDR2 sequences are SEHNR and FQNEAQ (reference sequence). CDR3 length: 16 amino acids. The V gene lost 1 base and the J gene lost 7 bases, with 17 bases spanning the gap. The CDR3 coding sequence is TGTGCCAGCAGCTTAGGCACAGGGCTTACGGGACAGCCCCAGCATTTT. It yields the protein CASSLGTGLTGQPQHF.